This is a list of T cell receptor beta chains from one sample in a study of regulatory T cells in long-lasting Graves disease. Using its own MiXCR run on the multiplex PCR reads, TCRdb lists one record per CDR3 protein. This table holds about 560,000 distinct CDR3 sequences, 16% found once. This sample also belongs to another study, concerning T cells in Graves' hyperthyroidism and ophthalmopathy.

The material sequenced was peripheral blood mononuclear cells (PBMCs), taken at new diagnosis, from a patient treated with antithyroid drugs. The receptor source for this set is a man between 18 and 29 years old with Graves disease. The conserved cysteine and the conserved F or W are not part of the CDR3 here. Each record gives: V gene, CDR3 length, CDR3 protein.

TRBV5-4,11,ASSFGLANEQF
TRBV20-1,12,SALNYRDPYEQY
TRBV9,12,ASSVAGMSYEQY
TRBV3-1,15,ASSPPGRRGSYNEQF
TRBV12-3/TRBV12-4,13,ASRAGTGVYNEQF
TRBV20-1,12,SARSSGPTGELF
TRBV6-5,13,ASSYSIRGEGEQY
TRBV12-3/TRBV12-4,15,ASSPRRGRGGANVLT
TRBV5-1,10,ASSPDRGTQY
TRBV18,15,ASSPQETGATNYGYT
TRBV3-1,16,ASSPLGKSGRKTDTQY
TRBV20-1,11,SARLGWEDEQF
TRBV20-1,12,SARVAGGYNEQF
TRBV28,15,ASSLTSGSVSYNEQF
TRBV5-1,14,ASSSGLTRRVNEQY
TRBV20-1,10,SARVGMETQY
TRBV10-3,14,AISALGLAGNYEQY
TRBV7-9,12,ASSFSTGGYGYT
TRBV29-1,12,SVPGAGYYNEQF
TRBV2,12,ASSEFQGAGEQY
TRBV2,13,ASREDGRNTGELF
TRBV6-1,10,AIDRGTDTQY
TRBV12-3/TRBV12-4,14,ASSMGTGSVTGELF
TRBV6-1,12,ASRRVIGANVLT
TRBV30,14,AWSDPLIQMNTEAF
TRBV5-8,16,ASSPTTLAGVSTDTQY
TRBV11-2,12,ASSDRTGLYEQY
TRBV5-4,13,ASSPFGAVDNEQF
TRBV5-1,12,ASSRWDSTDTQY
TRBV2,13,ASSEGTSGSYEQY
TRBV30,12,AWSDLLGNQPQH
TRBV3-1,12,ASSQAGGVNEQF
TRBV19,12,ASSPAVQEYEQY
TRBV24-1,11,ATRDRRYNEQF
TRBV7-8,14,ASSLRASGNQETQY
TRBV30,11,AWSGLARNEQF
TRBV3-1,12,ASSQEWTLGGYT
TRBV6-2/TRBV6-3,12,ASSERGSPDTQY
TRBV10-2,13,ASSDIASGAYEQY
TRBV2,13,ASSEFGVGSQPQH
TRBV13,14,ASSLAAGTGNEKLF
TRBV2,12,ASSASEYQETQY
TRBV12-3/TRBV12-4,12,ASSPGTIGNEQF